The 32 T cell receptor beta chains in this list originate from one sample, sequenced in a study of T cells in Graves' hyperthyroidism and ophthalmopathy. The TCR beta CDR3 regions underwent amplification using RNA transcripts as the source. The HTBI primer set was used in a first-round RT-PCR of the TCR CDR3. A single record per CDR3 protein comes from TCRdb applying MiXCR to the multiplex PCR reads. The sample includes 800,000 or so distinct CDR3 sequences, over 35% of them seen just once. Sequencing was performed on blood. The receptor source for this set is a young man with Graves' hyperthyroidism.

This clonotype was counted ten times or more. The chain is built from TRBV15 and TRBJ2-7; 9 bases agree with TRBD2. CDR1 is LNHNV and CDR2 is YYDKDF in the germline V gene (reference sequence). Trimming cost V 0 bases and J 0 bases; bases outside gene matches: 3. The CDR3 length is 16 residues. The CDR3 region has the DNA TGTGCCACCAGCAGAGATCTAGCGGGGAGCTCCTACGAGCAGTACTTC. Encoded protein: CATSRDLAGSSYEQYF. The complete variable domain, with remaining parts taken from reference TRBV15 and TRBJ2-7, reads DAMVIQNPRYQVTQFGKPVTLSCSQTLNHNVMYWYQQKSSQAPKLLFHYYDKDFNNEADTPDNFQSRRPNTSFCFLDIRSPGLGDTAMYLCATSRDLAGSSYEQYFGPGTRLTVT.

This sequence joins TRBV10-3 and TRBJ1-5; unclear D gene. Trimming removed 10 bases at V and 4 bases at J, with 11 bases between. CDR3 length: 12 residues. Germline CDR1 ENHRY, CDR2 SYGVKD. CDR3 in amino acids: CASQDWNQPQHF. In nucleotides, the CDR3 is TGTGCCAGCCAAGATTGGAATCAGCCCCAGCATTTT.

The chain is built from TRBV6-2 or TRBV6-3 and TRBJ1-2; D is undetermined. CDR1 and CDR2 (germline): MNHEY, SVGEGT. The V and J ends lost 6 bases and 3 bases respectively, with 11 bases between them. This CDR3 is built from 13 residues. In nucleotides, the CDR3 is TGTGCCAGCAGGGATCGAGTGGACTATGGCTACACCTTC. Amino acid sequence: CASRDRVDYGYTF.

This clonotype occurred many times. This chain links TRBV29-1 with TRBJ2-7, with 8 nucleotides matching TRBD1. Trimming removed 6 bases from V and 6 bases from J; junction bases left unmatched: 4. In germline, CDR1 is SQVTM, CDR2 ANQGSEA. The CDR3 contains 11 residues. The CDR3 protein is CSVRQGFEQYF. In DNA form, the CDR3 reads TGCAGCGTCCGACAGGGGTTCGAGCAGTACTTC.

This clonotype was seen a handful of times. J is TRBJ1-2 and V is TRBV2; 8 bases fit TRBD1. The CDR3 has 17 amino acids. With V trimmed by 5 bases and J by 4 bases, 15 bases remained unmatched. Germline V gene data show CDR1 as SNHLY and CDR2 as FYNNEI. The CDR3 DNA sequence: TGTGCCAGCAGTCCCGGGACAGGCTCGACCCTTTCCTATGGCTACACCTTC. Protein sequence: CASSPGTGSTLSYGYTF. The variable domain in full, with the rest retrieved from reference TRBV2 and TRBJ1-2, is EPEVTQTPSHQVTQMGQEVILRCVPISNHLYFYWYRQILGQKVEFLVSFYNNEISEKSEIFDDQFSVERPDGSNFTLKIRSTKLEDSAMYFCASSPGTGSTLSYGYTFGSGTRLTVV.

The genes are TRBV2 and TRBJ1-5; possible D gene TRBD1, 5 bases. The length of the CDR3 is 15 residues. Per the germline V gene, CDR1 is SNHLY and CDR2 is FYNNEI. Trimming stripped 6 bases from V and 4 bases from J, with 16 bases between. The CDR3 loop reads CASRGEASINQPQHF. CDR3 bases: TGTGCCAGCAGGGGGGAAGCCTCCATAAATCAGCCCCAGCATTTT.

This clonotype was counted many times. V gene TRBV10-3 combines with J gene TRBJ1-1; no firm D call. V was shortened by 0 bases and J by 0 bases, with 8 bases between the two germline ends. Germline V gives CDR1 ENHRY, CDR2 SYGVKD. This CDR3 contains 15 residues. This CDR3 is CAISESETVNTEAFF. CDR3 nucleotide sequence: TGTGCCATCAGTGAGTCGGAGACGGTGAACACTGAAGCTTTCTTT.

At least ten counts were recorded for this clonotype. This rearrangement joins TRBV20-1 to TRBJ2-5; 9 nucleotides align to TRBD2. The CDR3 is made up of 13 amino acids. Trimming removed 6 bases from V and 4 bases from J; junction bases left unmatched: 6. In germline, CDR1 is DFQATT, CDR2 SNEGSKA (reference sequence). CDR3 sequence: CSASRAGGETQYF. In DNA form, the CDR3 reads TGCAGTGCCTCACGAGCGGGAGGAGAGACCCAGTACTTC.

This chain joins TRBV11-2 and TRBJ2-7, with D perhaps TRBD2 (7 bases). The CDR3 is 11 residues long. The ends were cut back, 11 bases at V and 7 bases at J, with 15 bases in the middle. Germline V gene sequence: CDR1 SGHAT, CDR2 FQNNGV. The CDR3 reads CAGGASAEQYF. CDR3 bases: TGTGCCGGGGGGGCAAGCGCAGAGCAGTACTTC.

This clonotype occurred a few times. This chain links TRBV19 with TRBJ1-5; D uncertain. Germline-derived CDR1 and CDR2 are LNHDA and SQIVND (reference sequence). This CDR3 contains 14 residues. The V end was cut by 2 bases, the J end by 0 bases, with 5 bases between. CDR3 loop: CASSIMFSNQPQHF. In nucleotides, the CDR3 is TGTGCCAGTAGTATAATGTTTAGCAATCAGCCCCAGCATTTT.

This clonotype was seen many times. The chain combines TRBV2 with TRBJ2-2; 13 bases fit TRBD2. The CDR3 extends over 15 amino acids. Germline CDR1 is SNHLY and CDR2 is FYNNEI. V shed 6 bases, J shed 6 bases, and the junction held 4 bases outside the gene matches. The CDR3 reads CASSRGLAGAGELFF. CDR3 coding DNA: TGTGCCAGCAGCCGAGGACTAGCGGGAGCCGGGGAGCTGTTTTTT.

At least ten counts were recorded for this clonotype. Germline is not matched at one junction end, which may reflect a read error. The CDR3 spells CASSEALGDPNF. The CDR3 DNA reads TGTGCCAGCAGTGAAGCGCTTGGGGACCCGAACTTC. V usage is TRBV2 and J usage is TRBJ2-5; D is tentatively TRBD1 or TRBD2 (5 bases each). From germline, CDR1 is SNHLY and CDR2 FYNNEI. This CDR3 spans 12 amino acids.

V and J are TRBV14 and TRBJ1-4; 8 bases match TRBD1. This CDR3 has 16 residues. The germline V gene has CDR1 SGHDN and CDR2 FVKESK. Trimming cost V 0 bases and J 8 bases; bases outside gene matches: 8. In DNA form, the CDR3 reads TGTGCCAGCAGCCAAGATCGCGGACAGGGAGACGAAAAACTGTTTTTT. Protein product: CASSQDRGQGDEKLFF.

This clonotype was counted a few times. The CDR3 nucleotides are TGTGCCAGCAGTCCCACCTTAACCCAAGAGACCCAGTACTTC. Amino acid sequence: CASSPTLTQETQYF. The chain recombines TRBV9 with TRBJ2-5; D gene unclear. The CDR3 is made up of 14 amino acids. Looked up from germline, CDR1 is SGDLS and CDR2 is YYNGEE. The ends were cut back, 5 bases at V and 1 base at J, with 12 bases in the middle.

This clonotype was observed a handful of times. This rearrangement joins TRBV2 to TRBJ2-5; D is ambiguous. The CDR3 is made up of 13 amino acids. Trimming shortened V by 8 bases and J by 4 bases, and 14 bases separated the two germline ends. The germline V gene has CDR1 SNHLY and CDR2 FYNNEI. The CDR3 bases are TGTGCCAGCTCCGGGCGCCTGGGAGAGACCCAGTACTTC. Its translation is CASSGRLGETQYF.

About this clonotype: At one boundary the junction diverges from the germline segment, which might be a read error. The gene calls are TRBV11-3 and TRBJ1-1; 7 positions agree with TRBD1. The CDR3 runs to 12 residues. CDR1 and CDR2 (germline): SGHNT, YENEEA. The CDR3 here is CAGSARTGEAFF. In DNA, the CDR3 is TGTGCCGGCAGCGCCCGGACAGGAGAAGCTTTCTTT.

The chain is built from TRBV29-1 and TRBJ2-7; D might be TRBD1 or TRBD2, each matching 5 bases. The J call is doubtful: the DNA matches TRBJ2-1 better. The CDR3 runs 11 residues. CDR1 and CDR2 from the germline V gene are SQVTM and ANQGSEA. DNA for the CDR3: TGCAGCGTTGTCGGGACCCATGAGCAGTTCTTC. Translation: CSVVGTHEQFF.

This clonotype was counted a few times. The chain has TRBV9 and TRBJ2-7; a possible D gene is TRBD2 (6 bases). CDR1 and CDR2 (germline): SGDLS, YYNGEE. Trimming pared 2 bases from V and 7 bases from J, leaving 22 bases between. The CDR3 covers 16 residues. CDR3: CASSVEWTTVTSEQYF. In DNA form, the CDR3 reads TGTGCCAGCAGCGTCGAATGGACTACTGTTACGTCGGAGCAGTACTTC.

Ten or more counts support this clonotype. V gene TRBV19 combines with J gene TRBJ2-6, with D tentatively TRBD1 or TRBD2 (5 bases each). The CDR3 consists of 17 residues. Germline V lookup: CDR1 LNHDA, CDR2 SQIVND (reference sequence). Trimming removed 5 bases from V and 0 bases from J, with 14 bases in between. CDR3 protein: CASSSWDDPSGANVLTF. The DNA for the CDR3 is TGTGCCAGTAGTTCCTGGGACGACCCCTCTGGGGCCAACGTCCTGACTTTC. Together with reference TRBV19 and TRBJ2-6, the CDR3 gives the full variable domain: DGGITQSPKYLFRKEGQNVTLSCEQNLNHDAMYWYRQDPGQGLRLIYYSQIVNDFQKGDIAEGYSVSREKKESFPLTVTSAQKNPTAFYLCASSSWDDPSGANVLTFGAGSRLTVL.

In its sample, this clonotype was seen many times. CDR3 residues: CASSEGKGWYF. CDR3 DNA sequence: TGTGCCAGCAGTGAAGGAAAGGGGTGGTACTTC. The rearrangement links TRBV25-1 to TRBJ2-7; D perhaps matches TRBD1 (5 bases). The CDR3 is 11 amino acids. V lost 2 bases to trimming and J lost 12 bases, with 11 bases between them. Looked up from germline, CDR1 is MGHDK and CDR2 is SYGVNS.

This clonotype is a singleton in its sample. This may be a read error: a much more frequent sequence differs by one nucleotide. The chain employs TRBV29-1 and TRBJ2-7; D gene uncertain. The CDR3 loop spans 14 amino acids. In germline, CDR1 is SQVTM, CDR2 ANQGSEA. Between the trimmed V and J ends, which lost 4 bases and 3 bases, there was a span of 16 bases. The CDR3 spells CSVVPRTVGYEQYF. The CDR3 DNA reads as TGCAGCGTTGTCCCCCGGACGGTGGGCTACGAGCAGTACTTC.

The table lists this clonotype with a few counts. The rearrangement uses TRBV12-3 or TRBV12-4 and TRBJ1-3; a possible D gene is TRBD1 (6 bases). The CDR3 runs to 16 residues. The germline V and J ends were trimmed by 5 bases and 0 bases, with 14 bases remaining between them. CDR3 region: CASSRTGIRSGNTIYF. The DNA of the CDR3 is TGTGCCAGCAGTAGAACAGGGATACGCTCTGGAAACACCATATATTTT.

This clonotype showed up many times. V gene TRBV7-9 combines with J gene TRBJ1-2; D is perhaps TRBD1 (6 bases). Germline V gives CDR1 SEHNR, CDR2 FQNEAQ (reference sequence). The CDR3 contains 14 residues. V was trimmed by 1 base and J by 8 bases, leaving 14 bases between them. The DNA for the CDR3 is TGTGCCAGCAGCTTAGATGACCTCCAGGGGGGCTACACCTTC. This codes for CASSLDDLQGGYTF.

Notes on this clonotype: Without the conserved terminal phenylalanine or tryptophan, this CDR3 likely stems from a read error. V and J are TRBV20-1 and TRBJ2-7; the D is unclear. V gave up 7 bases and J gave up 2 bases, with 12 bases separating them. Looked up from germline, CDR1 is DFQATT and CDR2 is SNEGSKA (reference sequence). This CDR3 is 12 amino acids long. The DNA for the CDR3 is TGCAGTGTTGGCGGTCTAGCCTACGAGCAGTACCTC. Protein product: CSVGGLAYEQYL.

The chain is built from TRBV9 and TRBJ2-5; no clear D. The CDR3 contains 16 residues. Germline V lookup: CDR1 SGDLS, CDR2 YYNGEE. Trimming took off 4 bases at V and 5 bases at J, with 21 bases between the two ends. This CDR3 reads CASSHRVRQMWETQYF. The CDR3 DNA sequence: TGTGCCAGCAGCCATCGTGTTAGGCAGATGTGGGAGACCCAGTACTTC.

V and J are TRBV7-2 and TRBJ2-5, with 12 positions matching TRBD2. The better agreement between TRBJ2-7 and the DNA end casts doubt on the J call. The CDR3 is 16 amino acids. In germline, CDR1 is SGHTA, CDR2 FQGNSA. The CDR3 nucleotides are TGTGCCAGCAGCTTAGGACTAGCGGGGGTCCCCCACGAGCAGTACTTC. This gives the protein CASSLGLAGVPHEQYF.

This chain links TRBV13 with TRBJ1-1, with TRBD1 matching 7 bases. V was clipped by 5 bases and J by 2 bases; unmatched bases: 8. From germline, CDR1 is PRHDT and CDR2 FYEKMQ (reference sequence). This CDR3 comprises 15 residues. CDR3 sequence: CASSPRGVANTEAFF. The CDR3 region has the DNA TGTGCCAGCAGCCCCAGGGGGGTAGCCAACACTGAAGCTTTCTTT.

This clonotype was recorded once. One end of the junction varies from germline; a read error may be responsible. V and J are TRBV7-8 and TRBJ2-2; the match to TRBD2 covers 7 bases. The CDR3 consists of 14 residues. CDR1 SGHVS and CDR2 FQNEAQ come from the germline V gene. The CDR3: CVSGAYANTGELFF. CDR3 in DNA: TGTGTCAGCGGGGCGTACGCGAACACCGGGGAGCTGTTTTTT.

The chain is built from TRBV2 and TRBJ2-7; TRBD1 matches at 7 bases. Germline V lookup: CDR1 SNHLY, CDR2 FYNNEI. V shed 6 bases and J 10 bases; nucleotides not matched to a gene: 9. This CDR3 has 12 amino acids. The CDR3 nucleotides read TGTGCCAGCAGGGAGGCTGGACAGGCACAGTACTTC. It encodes CASREAGQAQYF.

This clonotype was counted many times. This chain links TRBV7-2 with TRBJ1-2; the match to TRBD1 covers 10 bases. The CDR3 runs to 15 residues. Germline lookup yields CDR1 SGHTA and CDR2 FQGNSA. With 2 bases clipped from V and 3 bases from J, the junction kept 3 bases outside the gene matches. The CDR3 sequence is CASSLRTGGDYGYTF. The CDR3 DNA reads TGTGCCAGCAGCTTACGGACAGGGGGTGACTATGGCTACACCTTC. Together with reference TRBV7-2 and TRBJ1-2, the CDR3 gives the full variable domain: GAGVSQSPSNKVTEKGKDVELRCDPISGHTALYWYRQSLGQGLEFLIYFQGNSAPDKSGLPSDRFSAERTGGSVSTLTIQRTQQEDSAVYLCASSLRTGGDYGYTFGSGTRLTVV.

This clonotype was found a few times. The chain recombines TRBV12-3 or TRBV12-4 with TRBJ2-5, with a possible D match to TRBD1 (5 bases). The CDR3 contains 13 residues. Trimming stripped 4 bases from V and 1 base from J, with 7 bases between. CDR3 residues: CASSSDTQETQYF. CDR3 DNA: TGTGCCAGCAGTTCGGACACCCAAGAGACCCAGTACTTC.

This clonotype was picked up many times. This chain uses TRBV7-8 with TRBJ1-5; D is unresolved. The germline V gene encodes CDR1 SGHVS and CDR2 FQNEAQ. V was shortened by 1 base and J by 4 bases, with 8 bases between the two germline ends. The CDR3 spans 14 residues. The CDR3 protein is CASSLGTTNQPQHF. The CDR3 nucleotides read TGTGCCAGCAGCTTAGGGACCACTAATCAGCCCCAGCATTTT.